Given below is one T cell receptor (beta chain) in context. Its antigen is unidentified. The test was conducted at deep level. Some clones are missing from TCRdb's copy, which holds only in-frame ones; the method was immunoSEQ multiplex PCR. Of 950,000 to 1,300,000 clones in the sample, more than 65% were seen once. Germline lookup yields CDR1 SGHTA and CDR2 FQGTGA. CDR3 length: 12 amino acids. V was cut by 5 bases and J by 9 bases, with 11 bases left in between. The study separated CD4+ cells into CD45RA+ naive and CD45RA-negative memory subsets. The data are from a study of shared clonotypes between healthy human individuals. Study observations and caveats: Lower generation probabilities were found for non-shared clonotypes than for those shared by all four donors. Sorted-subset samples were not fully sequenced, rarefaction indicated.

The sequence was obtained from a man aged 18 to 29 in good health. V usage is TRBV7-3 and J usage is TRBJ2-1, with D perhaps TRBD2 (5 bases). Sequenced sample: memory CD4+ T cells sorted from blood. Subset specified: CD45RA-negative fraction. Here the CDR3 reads CASSGLRTEQFF. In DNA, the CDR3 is TGTGCCAGCAGCGGACTTAGGACTGAGCAGTTCTTC.